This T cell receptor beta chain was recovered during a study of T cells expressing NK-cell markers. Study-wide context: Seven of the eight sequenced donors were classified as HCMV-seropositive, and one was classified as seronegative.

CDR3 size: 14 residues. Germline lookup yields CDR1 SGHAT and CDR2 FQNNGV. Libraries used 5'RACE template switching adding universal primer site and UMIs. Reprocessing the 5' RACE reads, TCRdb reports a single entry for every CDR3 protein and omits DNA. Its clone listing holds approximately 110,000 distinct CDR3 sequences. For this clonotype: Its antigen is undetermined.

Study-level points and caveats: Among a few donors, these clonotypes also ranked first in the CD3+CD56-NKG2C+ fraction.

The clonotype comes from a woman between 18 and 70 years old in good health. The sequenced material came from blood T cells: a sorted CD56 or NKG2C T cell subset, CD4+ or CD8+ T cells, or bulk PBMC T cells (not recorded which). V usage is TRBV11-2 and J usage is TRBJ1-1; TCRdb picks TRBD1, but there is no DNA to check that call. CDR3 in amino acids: CASTVGLTNTEAFF.